These 28 T cell receptor beta chains were sequenced from one sample in a study of T cell responses to AZD1222 COVID-19 vaccine. Profiled with immunoSEQ multiplex PCR; TCRdb holds only in-frame clones, not every one. The data show over 45,000 clones, with roughly 90% seen just once and roughly 14% held by the top ten. The sequencing here drew on peripheral blood, taken 28 days after the second AZD1222 dose. The receptors come from an adult who received the AZD1222 COVID-19 vaccine.

The rearrangement links TRBV11-2 to TRBJ2-1, with TRBD1 as a possible D gene (5 bases). Germline loops: CDR1 SGHAT, CDR2 FQNNGV. Trimming took off 5 bases at V and 4 bases at J, with 12 bases between the two ends. CDR3 length: 14 residues. CDR3 residues: CASSVLTAYNEQFF. The CDR3 DNA reads TGTGCCAGCAGCGTATTGACAGCGTACAATGAGCAGTTCTTC.

V usage is TRBV14 and J usage is TRBJ1-5; D is ambiguous. V lost 7 bases and J 5 bases, leaving 9 bases between the germline ends. CDR3 size: 12 residues. CDR1 is SGHDN and CDR2 is FVKESK in the germline V gene. DNA of the CDR3: TGTGCCAGCAAGATGCGGCATCAGCCCCAGCATTTT. Its protein is CASKMRHQPQHF.

J is TRBJ1-6 and V is TRBV19, with D perhaps TRBD1 (6 bases). The CDR3 sequence is 17 residues long. The V end lost 4 bases, the J end lost 0 bases, and 13 bases lay between the germline ends. The germline V gene has CDR1 LNHDA and CDR2 SQIVND (reference sequence). Written as DNA, the CDR3 is TGTGCCAGTAGTACTCAACAGGGAAGCTCCTATAATTCACCCCTCCACTTT. Translation: CASSTQQGSSYNSPLHF.

This clone is a singleton in its sample. Here the CDR3 DNA reads TGTGCCAGCAGTCCGCCAGGGGCCGATGAGCAGTTCTTC. Its protein is CASSPPGADEQFF. This chain links TRBV6-5 with TRBJ2-1; D is perhaps TRBD1 (6 bases). CDR3 length: 13 residues. CDR1 is MNHEY, CDR2 SVGAGI, per germline. V was cut by 5 bases and J by 8 bases, with 13 bases left in between.

The rearrangement links TRBV30 to TRBJ2-1; 11 bases match TRBD2. This CDR3 has 15 amino acids. The V gene's germline CDR1 is GTSNPN and CDR2 SVGIG (reference sequence). Trimming took 1 base from V and 3 from J; bases not matched to a gene: 2. CDR3 sequence reads: CAWSGGLAVYNEQFF. In DNA, the CDR3 is TGTGCCTGGAGTGGGGGACTAGCGGTCTACAATGAGCAGTTCTTC. Drawing the rest from reference TRBV30 and TRBJ2-1, the complete variable domain is SQTIHQWPATLVQPVGSPLSLECTVEGTSNPNLYWYRQAAGRGLQLLFYSVGIGQISSEVPQNLSASRPQDRQFILSSKKLLLSDSGFYLCAWSGGLAVYNEQFFGPGTRLTVL.

V usage is TRBV3-1 (or the pseudogene TRBV3-2) and J usage is TRBJ1-2; 7 nucleotides agree with TRBD1. Trimming at V came to 0 bases and at J to 5 bases, leaving 9 bases not matched to a gene. Germline V gene data show CDR1 as LGHDT and CDR2 as YNNKEL (reference sequence). CDR3 size: 16 residues. In DNA form, the CDR3 reads TGTGCCAGCAGCCAAGACCCCATGGGACAGTCTTATGGCTACACCTTC. Translated, it gives CASSQDPMGQSYGYTF.

This chain links TRBV6-5 with TRBJ2-2, with D unclear. V lost 0 bases and J lost 3, with 8 bases in between. The CDR3 runs 15 residues. Germline V gene sequence: CDR1 MNHEY, CDR2 SVGAGI. DNA for the CDR3: TGTGCCAGCAGTTACTCTGGTACATACACCGGGGAGCTGTTTTTT. Its translation is CASSYSGTYTGELFF.

This chain links TRBV7-3 with TRBJ2-1, with 7 nucleotides matching TRBD2. Trimming took 5 bases from V and 5 from J; bases not matched to a gene: 12. The CDR3 runs 16 residues. The germline gives CDR1 SGHTA, CDR2 FQGTGA. In DNA, the CDR3 is TGTGCCAGCAGCCGTTCGGGGGGAGGATCAAACAATGAGCAGTTCTTC. This sequence encodes CASSRSGGGSNNEQFF.

With regard to this clone: Sequence at one end of the junction differs from germline and may be a read error. The genes are TRBV11-2 and TRBJ2-7, with D uncertain. CDR3 length: 11 residues. Germline loops: CDR1 SGHAT, CDR2 FQNNGV. The DNA of the CDR3 is TGTGCCAGTAGCTCTTCCTACGAGCAGTACTTC. This sequence encodes CASSSSYEQYF.

This chain uses TRBV18 with TRBJ1-2; 7 nucleotides agree with TRBD1. CDR1 KGHSH and CDR2 LQKENI come from the germline V gene. The CDR3 loop spans 13 amino acids. V was clipped by 3 bases and J by 6 bases; unmatched bases: 4. CDR3 sequence reads: CASSPRGVDGYTF. CDR3 in DNA: TGTGCCAGCTCACCCAGGGGGGTAGATGGCTACACCTTC.

The genes are TRBV25-1 and TRBJ2-1; 12 nucleotides align to TRBD2. After removal of 3 bases from V and 7 bases from J, the junction contained 10 bases not matched to a gene. The CDR3 has 17 amino acids. Germline V gene sequence: CDR1 MGHDK, CDR2 SYGVNS. The CDR3 nucleotides read TGTGCCAGCAGTGACACTAGCGGGAGGCCCATGTGGAATGAGCAGTTCTTC. Encoded protein: CASSDTSGRPMWNEQFF. Using reference TRBV25-1 and TRBJ2-1 for the parts outside the CDR3, the full variable domain is EADIYQTPRYLVIGTGKKITLECSQTMGHDKMYWYQQDPGMELHLIHYSYGVNSTEKGDLSSESTVSRIRTEHFPLTLESARPSHTSQYLCASSDTSGRPMWNEQFFGPGTRLTVL.

The chain carries TRBV9 and TRBJ1-2, with 8 nucleotides matching TRBD1. The CDR3 is 14 residues long. With 0 bases clipped from V and 7 bases from J, the junction kept 5 bases outside the gene matches. Germline V CDR1 and CDR2: SGDLS, YYNGEE. Here the CDR3 DNA reads TGTGCCAGCAGCGTAGGACCAGGGGGCGGTGGCTACACCTTC. This codes for CASSVGPGGGGYTF.

V is TRBV4-1 and J is TRBJ2-2, with 10 nucleotides matching TRBD2. With V trimmed by 1 base and J by 5 bases, 7 bases remained unmatched. Germline CDR1 MGHRA, CDR2 YSYEKL. CDR3 length equals 17 residues. The CDR3 coding sequence is TGCGCCAGCAGCCAAGTAGATATGGGACTAGCGACCGGGGAGCTGTTTTTT. Translation: CASSQVDMGLATGELFF.

This rearrangement joins TRBV6-5 to TRBJ1-2, with unresolved D. V lost 0 bases, J lost 0 bases, and 8 bases lay in between. The germline V gene has CDR1 MNHEY and CDR2 SVGAGI. The CDR3 consists of 15 residues. CDR3 bases: TGTGCCAGCAGTTACTCTTCTCAGTCTAACTATGGCTACACCTTC. Protein: CASSYSSQSNYGYTF.

The chain uses TRBV30 and TRBJ2-2; the D is unclear. The CDR3 has 14 residues. In germline, CDR1 is GTSNPN, CDR2 SVGIG (reference sequence). With 1 base removed from V and 4 bases from J, the gap between germline ends came to 10 bases. The CDR3 loop reads CAWSGVRSTGELFF. The CDR3 DNA follows: TGTGCCTGGAGTGGTGTCAGATCCACCGGGGAGCTGTTTTTT.

The chain has TRBV30 and TRBJ2-2; TRBD1 agrees at 7 bases. The CDR3 extends over 15 amino acids. V lost 3 bases, J lost 7 bases, and 11 bases stayed unmatched. Germline V gene lookup returns CDR1 GTSNPN and CDR2 SVGIG (reference sequence). In DNA form, the CDR3 reads TGTGCCTGGAGCCCCTTGGCAGGGGGTATCGGGGAGCTGTTTTTT. Translating it yields CAWSPLAGGIGELFF.

The chain employs TRBV25-1 and TRBJ2-2; 15 bases agree with TRBD2. The J segment lost 4 bases and the V segment lost 6 bases, leaving 6 bases of the junction unmatched. The germline V gene has CDR1 MGHDK and CDR2 SYGVNS. The CDR3 totals 17 residues. The CDR3 protein is CASRGLAGGPGTGELFF. Here the CDR3 DNA reads TGTGCCAGCAGAGGACTAGCGGGAGGGCCGGGCACCGGGGAGCTGTTTTTT.

This clone was counted between two and nine times. This sequence joins TRBV11-3 and TRBJ2-7; D is perhaps TRBD2 (5 bases). The ends were cut back, 2 bases at V and 7 bases at J, with 12 bases in the middle. Germline CDR1 SGHNT, CDR2 YENEEA. This CDR3 spans 13 amino acids. This chain's CDR3 is CASSLMAEGEQYF. The CDR3 bases are TGTGCCAGCAGCTTAATGGCCGAGGGAGAGCAGTACTTC.

The genes are TRBV11-3 and TRBJ2-7; D uncertain. V was shortened by 3 bases and J by 2 bases, with 5 bases between the two germline ends. The CDR3 has 12 amino acids. The germline V gene has CDR1 SGHNT and CDR2 YENEEA. This CDR3 reads CASSFTTYEQYF. The CDR3 nucleotides are TGTGCCAGCAGCTTCACTACCTACGAGCAGTACTTC.

J is TRBJ2-5 and V is TRBV11-3; 7 bases fit TRBD1. Germline lookup yields CDR1 SGHNT and CDR2 YENEEA. The CDR3 loop spans 15 amino acids. V lost 4 bases, J lost 5 bases, and 10 bases stayed unmatched. The CDR3 reads CASSSTGTVWETQYF. CDR3 in DNA: TGTGCCAGCAGCTCGACCGGGACAGTATGGGAGACCCAGTACTTC. Filled out from reference TRBV11-3 and TRBJ2-5, the complete variable domain reads EAGVVQSPRYKIIEKKQPVAFWCNPISGHNTLYWYLQNLGQGPELLIRYENEEAVDDSQLPKDRFSAERLKGVDSTLKIQPAELGDSAVYLCASSSTGTVWETQYFGPGTRLLVL.

The V gene is TRBV28, the J gene TRBJ1-2; D is unclear. Germline loops: CDR1 MDHEN, CDR2 SYDVKM. The length of the CDR3 is 11 residues. V was cut by 5 bases and J by 2 bases, with 3 bases left in between. The CDR3 here is CASSVNYGYTF. Written as DNA, the CDR3 is TGTGCCAGCAGTGTGAACTATGGCTACACCTTC.

The chain is built from TRBV10-3 and TRBJ2-2; D is uncertain. The germline V gene has CDR1 ENHRY and CDR2 SYGVKD. The CDR3 runs to 12 residues. V gave up 2 bases and J gave up 5 bases, with 3 bases separating them. CDR3 region: CAISEVTGELFF. The CDR3, as DNA: TGTGCCATCAGTGAGGTTACCGGGGAGCTGTTTTTT.

The chain couples TRBV6-5 to TRBJ2-7; a weak D match, TRBD2 (6 bases). The V and J ends lost 6 bases and 2 bases respectively, with 17 bases between them. Per the germline V gene, CDR1 is MNHEY and CDR2 is SVGAGI. There are 15 residues in the CDR3. The CDR3 sequence: CASRTLTGGTYEQYF. The DNA for the CDR3 is TGTGCCAGCAGAACACTCACTGGGGGGACCTACGAGCAGTACTTC.

The chain uses TRBV5-5 and TRBJ1-5; D gene ambiguous. Germline V gene sequence: CDR1 SGHKS, CDR2 YYEKEE (reference sequence). This CDR3 region has 12 residues. V lost 0 bases and J lost 9, with 7 bases in between. In DNA, the CDR3 is TGTGCCAGCAGCTTGGCCCTAGGGCCCCAGCATTTT. Translated: CASSLALGPQHF.

The chain carries TRBV7-2 and TRBJ2-1; 8 bases match TRBD1. The CDR3 consists of 16 residues. In germline, CDR1 is SGHTA, CDR2 FQGNSA. The V and J ends lost 5 bases and 4 bases, in that order; junction bases with no gene match: 10. CDR3 residues: CASSAQQGVKYNEQFF. Written as DNA, the CDR3 is TGTGCCAGCAGCGCCCAACAGGGGGTCAAGTACAATGAGCAGTTCTTC.

The rearrangement links TRBV19 to TRBJ2-2; D gene ambiguous. CDR3 length equals 14 residues. With 2 bases removed from V and 1 base from J, the gap between germline ends came to 5 bases. Per germline, CDR1 LNHDA and CDR2 SQIVND (reference sequence). The CDR3 loop reads CASSIPENTGELFF. CDR3 bases: TGTGCCAGTAGTATACCAGAGAACACCGGGGAGCTGTTTTTT.

The chain employs TRBV24-1 and TRBJ1-3; D is unclear. V dropped 7 bases and J dropped 0 bases, with 6 bases sitting between them. The CDR3 length is 13 residues. Germline CDR1 and CDR2: KGHDR and SFDVKD. The CDR3 DNA reads as TGTGCCACCAGCACAGCCTCTGGAAACACCATATATTTT. It specifies CATSTASGNTIYF.

This chain links TRBV19 with TRBJ2-7; no firm D call. The CDR3 runs 13 residues. Germline V gene lookup returns CDR1 LNHDA and CDR2 SQIVND (reference sequence). The V end lost 4 bases, the J end lost 5 bases, and 12 bases lay between the germline ends. CDR3 DNA: TGTGCCAGTAGTAATTTAGGGCCCAACGAGCAGTACTTC. The encoded protein is CASSNLGPNEQYF.